The source of this T cell receptor beta chain is a study of cytomegalovirus exposure and HLA in healthy donors. Notes on the study in general: Reports described diagnosis of cytomegalovirus status by the classifier as highly specific and sensitive.

This clone has just one count. Its target is not known. The PCR used 60 Vbeta and 13 Jbeta primers. The data were produced by immunoSEQ multiplex PCR, yet TCRdb's version contains in-frame clones alone and is incomplete. The data hold about 130,000 clones, with around 70% observed a single time. The germline gives CDR1 MDHEN, CDR2 SYDVKM. V shed 8 bases and J 7 bases; nucleotides not matched to a gene: 6. CDR3 length equals 13 residues. The gene calls are TRBV28 and TRBJ1-4, with 8 bases identical to TRBD1. The TCR comes from a man under 40 in good health and CMV-seronegative. Sequencing input: PBMCs. As DNA, the CDR3 is TGTGCCAGCCGCGGACAGGGATTTGAAAAACTGTTTTTT. It codes for CASRGQGFEKLFF.